The 21 T cell receptor beta chains below were found in one sample sequenced in a study of cytomegalovirus exposure and HLA in healthy donors. The PCR had 60 Vbeta and 13 Jbeta primers. Profiling relied on immunoSEQ multiplex PCR, and the TCRdb table lists in-frame clones only, not all of them. The sample has about 130,000 clones; around 83% are singletons. Source material: PBMCs. These receptor sequences come from a woman under 40 in good health and CMV-seropositive.

The chain carries TRBV5-1 and TRBJ2-5, with D possibly matching TRBD1 (6 bases). Trimming removed 4 bases from V and 5 bases from J, with 21 bases in between. Germline values: CDR1 SGHRS, CDR2 YFSETQ. The CDR3 totals 16 residues. CDR3: CASSPRRGRVGETQYF. CDR3 DNA sequence: TGCGCCAGCAGCCCCCGCAGGGGCAGGGTGGGCGAGACCCAGTACTTC.

This clone was seen a handful of times. J is TRBJ2-5 and V is TRBV5-1; D may be TRBD1 (6 bases). V was pared by 3 bases and J by 0 bases, with 6 bases between. CDR1 SGHRS and CDR2 YFSETQ come from the germline V gene. CDR3 length: 13 amino acids. The CDR3 nucleotides read TGCGCCAGCAGCTGGACAGACCAAGAGACCCAGTACTTC. It is translated as CASSWTDQETQYF.

This clone was seen once. J is TRBJ2-5 and V is TRBV14, with 9 bases lining up with TRBD1. V dropped 4 bases and J dropped 5; count of bases not matched to a gene: 8. Germline V gene data show CDR1 as SGHDN and CDR2 as FVKESK. This CDR3 is 15 amino acids long. For the CDR3, the DNA is TGTGCCAGCAGCCGGTACAGGGGGCAGTGGGAGACCCAGTACTTC. Encoded protein: CASSRYRGQWETQYF.

The J gene is TRBJ1-5, the V gene TRBV28; D uncertain. This CDR3 has 15 residues. Germline V CDR1 and CDR2: MDHEN, SYDVKM. Trimming removed 1 base at V and 5 bases at J, with 12 bases between. In DNA, the CDR3 is TGTGCCAGCAGTTTATCCTTCCCGGAGGATCAGCCCCAGCATTTT. Translating gives CASSLSFPEDQPQHF.

J is TRBJ1-6 and V is TRBV18; 11 bases align to TRBD1. Trimming cost V 6 bases and J 8 bases; bases outside gene matches: 6. Looked up from germline, CDR1 is KGHSH and CDR2 is LQKENI. This CDR3 is 15 amino acids long. The CDR3 here is CASSLVGQGDSPLHF. DNA of the CDR3: TGTGCCAGCTCCTTGGTGGGACAGGGGGATTCACCCCTCCACTTT.

The rearrangement uses TRBV25-1 and TRBJ2-7, with 7 bases that match TRBD1. The CDR3 has 12 residues. CDR1 and CDR2 from the germline V gene are MGHDK and SYGVNS. Losses at the gene ends were 6 bases for V and 4 bases for J; bases not matched to a gene: 3. For the CDR3, the DNA is TGTGCCAGCAGAACGACAGGGTACGAGCAGTACTTC. It specifies CASRTTGYEQYF.

This clone was observed a few times. The rearrangement links TRBV9 to TRBJ1-6; 7 nucleotides align to TRBD1. The CDR3 totals 14 residues. After removal of 3 bases from V and 6 bases from J, the junction contained 3 bases not matched to a gene. From germline, CDR1 is SGDLS and CDR2 YYNGEE. The CDR3 loop reads CASSGTGVNSPLHF. The CDR3 region has the DNA TGTGCCAGCAGCGGAACAGGGGTTAATTCACCCCTCCACTTT.

V and J are TRBV5-1 and TRBJ2-5, with D possibly matching TRBD1 (5 bases). Germline V gene data show CDR1 as SGHRS and CDR2 as YFSETQ. The CDR3 runs to 16 residues. Trimming took 4 bases from V and 4 from J, leaving 20 bases between them. CDR3 in DNA: TGCGCCAGCAGCGTGGGCCTAGGGGAAATTCTAGAGACCCAGTACTTC. This codes for CASSVGLGEILETQYF.

The chain recombines TRBV7-3 with TRBJ2-5, with 7 bases matching TRBD2. The CDR3 loop spans 14 amino acids. The trim removed 5 bases at V and 1 base at J, leaving 4 bases unmatched. The V gene's germline CDR1 is SGHTA and CDR2 FQGTGA. CDR3 loop: CASSPGTTQETQYF. In DNA, the CDR3 is TGTGCCAGCAGCCCCGGGACTACCCAAGAGACCCAGTACTTC.

This clone was observed a single time. The J gene is TRBJ2-1, the V gene TRBV4-2; no clear D gene. The CDR3 runs 14 residues. The germline CDR1 and CDR2 sequences are LGHNA and YNFKEQ. V lost 0 bases and J lost 7, with 10 bases in between. The CDR3 reads CASSQDSISNEQFF. The CDR3 DNA sequence: TGTGCCAGCAGCCAAGACTCTATAAGTAATGAGCAGTTCTTC.

V usage is TRBV5-1 and J usage is TRBJ2-1; D perhaps matches TRBD2 (7 bases). V was shortened by 2 bases and J by 5 bases, with 20 bases between the two germline ends. The CDR3 length is 17 residues. CDR1 is SGHRS and CDR2 is YFSETQ in the germline V gene. CDR3 sequence (DNA): TGCGCCAGCAGCTTTAGGGGGGGAGGGGTTGGGGACAATGAGCAGTTCTTC. It codes for CASSFRGGGVGDNEQFF.

This chain connects TRBV28 to TRBJ2-7, with D possibly matching TRBD2 (6 bases). Germline lookup yields CDR1 MDHEN and CDR2 SYDVKM. The germline V and J ends were trimmed by 7 bases and 4 bases, with 14 bases remaining between them. This CDR3 comprises 13 residues. The CDR3 sequence is CASNPRAGYEQYF. CDR3 sequence (DNA): TGTGCCAGCAACCCAAGGGCGGGGTACGAGCAGTACTTC.

Points on this clone: Additional DNA sequences in this sample encode the identical CDR3. J is TRBJ1-4 and V is TRBV27; D is uncertain. V was trimmed by 4 bases and J by 8 bases, leaving 8 bases between them. Per the germline V gene, CDR1 is MNHEY and CDR2 is SMNVEV (reference sequence). The CDR3 has 12 residues. CDR3 sequence reads: CASSSPGEKLFF. The CDR3 coding sequence is TGTGCCAGCAGTTCCCCGGGAGAAAAACTGTTTTTT.

The chain links TRBV28 to TRBJ1-5, with TRBD1 matching over 12 bases. Germline assignment: CDR1 MDHEN and CDR2 SYDVKM. CDR3 length: 17 amino acids. The ends lost 6 bases at V and 1 base at J; junction bases unmatched: 7. In DNA form, the CDR3 reads TGTGCCAGCAGACCGGGACAGGGGGCCTGGAGCAATCAGCCCCAGCATTTT. Encoded protein: CASRPGQGAWSNQPQHF. Complete variable domain (other parts from reference TRBV28 and TRBJ1-5): DVKVTQSSRYLVKRTGEKVFLECVQDMDHENMFWYRQDPGLGLRLIYFSYDVKMKEKGDIPEGYSVSREKKERFSLILESASTNQTSMYLCASRPGQGAWSNQPQHFGDGTRLSIL.

The chain carries TRBV5-6 and TRBJ2-7; no clear D gene. The germline V and J ends were trimmed by 1 base and 3 bases, with 8 bases remaining between them. From germline, CDR1 is SGHDT and CDR2 YYEEEE. This CDR3 has 13 residues. The CDR3 loop reads CASSLWQYYEQYF. CDR3 in DNA: TGTGCCAGCAGCTTGTGGCAGTACTACGAGCAGTACTTC.

This rearrangement joins TRBV2 to TRBJ2-1; D is ambiguous. This CDR3 has 12 amino acids. Trimming removed 5 bases from V and 1 base from J, with 3 bases in between. Per germline, CDR1 SNHLY and CDR2 FYNNEI. CDR3 amino acids: CASSPSYNEQFF. As DNA, the CDR3 is TGTGCCAGCAGTCCATCCTACAATGAGCAGTTCTTC.

This clone was found a few times. The J gene is TRBJ2-3, the V gene TRBV9, with D perhaps matching TRBD1 (6 bases). V was pared by 1 base and J by 0 bases, with 12 bases between. The CDR3 has 16 amino acids. CDR1 is SGDLS and CDR2 is YYNGEE in the germline V gene. For the CDR3, the DNA is TGTGCCAGCAGCGTAAGAGGACAGCTCAGCACAGATACGCAGTATTTT. It yields the protein CASSVRGQLSTDTQYF.

CDR3 sequence: CAWTLGLAGGEQFF. CDR3 DNA: TGTGCCTGGACCCTCGGACTAGCGGGAGGGGAGCAGTTCTTC. The chain couples TRBV30 to TRBJ2-1; TRBD2 matches at 15 bases. The junction had 5 bases not matched to a gene; V was cut back by 4 bases and J by 10 bases. Germline V CDR1 and CDR2: GTSNPN, SVGIG (reference sequence). The length of the CDR3 is 14 residues.

The chain recombines TRBV27 with TRBJ1-5; D possibly corresponds to TRBD1 (5 bases). The CDR3 is made up of 15 amino acids. Trimming left V 6 bases short and J 3 bases short, with 15 bases between. In germline, CDR1 is MNHEY, CDR2 SMNVEV (reference sequence). The CDR3: CASRVEGHSNQPQHF. CDR3 nucleotides: TGTGCCAGCAGGGTGGAGGGGCACTCCAATCAGCCCCAGCATTTT.

The genes are TRBV4-2 and TRBJ1-1; D remains ambiguous. The CDR3 consists of 14 residues. CDR1 LGHNA and CDR2 YNFKEQ come from the germline V gene. V gave up 0 bases and J gave up 1 base, with 6 bases separating them. CDR3 protein: CASSQDSQNTEAFF. The CDR3 DNA sequence: TGTGCCAGCAGCCAAGATAGCCAGAACACTGAAGCTTTCTTT.

V is TRBV10-3 and J is TRBJ2-7; TRBD1 might be the D (6 bases). Per the germline V gene, CDR1 is ENHRY and CDR2 is SYGVKD. With 3 bases removed from V and 3 bases from J, the gap between germline ends came to 12 bases. The CDR3 consists of 14 residues. The CDR3 DNA sequence: TGTGCCATCAGTGACCCCGGGACATTCTACGAGCAGTACTTC. Translated, it gives CAISDPGTFYEQYF.